This TCR beta chain was found in a study of T-cell memory formation after mild COVID-19. For the study at large: Largely donor-specific TCR clusters were found. The study's findings and limits: Day 15 to 85 contracting clones showed balanced CD4/CD8; later expanders leaned CD4+. The second-wave clones peaking on day 37 were not confirmed as SARS-CoV-2-specific.

TCRdb redid the calling of the 5' RACE reads with MiXCR, one entry per CDR3 protein. The sample records fewer than 60,000 distinct CDR3 sequences, 12% being singletons. Comments on this clonotype: Its antigen is not known.

This TCR was recovered from a man aged 18 to 35 who had mild COVID-19 (a few samples of this study predate the infection). Cell type and time point are not known. Sequenced sample: PBMCs or a T cell subset sorted from them (not recorded which).

CDR3 sequence (DNA): TGTGCCAGCAGTTTCGGGCTGACAGATACGCAGTATTTT. This translates into CASSFGLTDTQYF. The V gene is TRBV12-3 or TRBV12-4, the J gene TRBJ2-3; D is unresolved. Between the trimmed V and J ends, which lost 3 bases and 3 bases, there was a span of 7 bases. The CDR3 contains 13 residues.